This T cell receptor (beta chain) originates from a study of T cells in Graves' hyperthyroidism and ophthalmopathy. The study's findings and limits: In simple terms, a model built on 13 V-J features told ophthalmopathy apart from stable hyperthyroidism.

Germline V gene sequence: CDR1 ENHRY, CDR2 SYGVKD. V gave up 10 bases and J gave up 6 bases, with 9 bases separating them. This CDR3 comprises 11 residues. Of note for this clonotype: Its target is not known.

Amplification of TCR beta CDR3 regions used RNA as the template. RT-PCR in the first round (using the HTBI primer set) targeted the TCR CDR3. TCRdb analysed the multiplex PCR reads with MiXCR anew, one entry per CDR3 protein. The data contain 600,000 to 700,000 distinct CDR3 sequences, about 45% of them seen just once; the ten biggest clones take up less than 9.5%. Lactation, pregnancy, other autoimmune disease or uncontrolled infection excluded patients. The sequenced sample was peripheral blood or thyroid tissue (not recorded which). This receptor was identified in an adult man with Graves' disease, either hyperthyroidism or ophthalmopathy (not recorded which). The chain employs TRBV10-3 and TRBJ2-2; unclear D gene. As DNA, the CDR3 is TGTGCCACAAAAGCCGCCGGGGAGCTGTTTTTT. This codes for CATKAAGELFF.